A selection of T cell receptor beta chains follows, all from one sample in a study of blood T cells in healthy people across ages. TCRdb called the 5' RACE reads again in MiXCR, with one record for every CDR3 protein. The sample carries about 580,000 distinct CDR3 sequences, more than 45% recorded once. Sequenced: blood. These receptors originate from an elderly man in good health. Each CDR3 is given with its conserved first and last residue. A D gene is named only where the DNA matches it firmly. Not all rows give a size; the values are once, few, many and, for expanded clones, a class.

cdr3_nt: TGTGCCAGCTCACCAGACAGGGGAGGAGAGCAGTACTTC
cdr3_aa: CASSPDRGGEQYF
clone_size: NA
d_call: TRBD1
v_call: TRBV18
j_call: TRBJ2-4

cdr3_nt: TGTGCCAGCAGTTCCAGACCAGGGGGACTATGGTACTTC
cdr3_aa: CASSSRPGGLWYF
clone_size: NA
d_call: NA
v_call: TRBV12-3/TRBV12-4
j_call: TRBJ2-7

cdr3_nt: TGCAGTGCTAGAGAGTGGGGACTAGCGGGAGCGAACCAAGAGACCCAGTACTTC
cdr3_aa: CSAREWGLAGANQETQYF
clone_size: few
d_call: TRBD2
v_call: TRBV20-1
j_call: TRBJ2-5

cdr3_nt: TGTGCCAGCAGTTTTGGTCTGTCGGAGACCCAGTACTTC
cdr3_aa: CASSFGLSETQYF
clone_size: NA
d_call: NA
v_call: TRBV12-3/TRBV12-4
j_call: TRBJ2-5

cdr3_nt: TGTGCCAGCAGCTCCCAACTTTCCTCCTACAATGAGCAGTTCTTC
cdr3_aa: CASSSQLSSYNEQFF
clone_size: NA
d_call: NA
v_call: TRBV7-2
j_call: TRBJ2-1

cdr3_nt: TGTGCCAGCCTAAAACTGGACACTGAAGCTTTCTTT
cdr3_aa: CASLKLDTEAFF
clone_size: few
d_call: NA
v_call: TRBV5-5
j_call: TRBJ1-1

cdr3_nt: TGTGCCAGCAGTATCATTCACAGAGCCTCTGGGGCCAACGTCCTGACTTTC
cdr3_aa: CASSIIHRASGANVLTF
clone_size: few
d_call: NA
v_call: TRBV5-6
j_call: TRBJ2-6

cdr3_nt: TGTGCCAGCAGCTCAGGACCGGGACTAGCGGCGAATGAGCAGTTCTTC
cdr3_aa: CASSSGPGLAANEQFF
clone_size: few
d_call: TRBD2
v_call: TRBV7-3
j_call: TRBJ2-1

cdr3_nt: TGCAGTGCTAGAGACCGACTAGCGGACACAAGGAAGCAGTTCTTC
cdr3_aa: CSARDRLADTRKQFF
clone_size: NA
d_call: TRBD2
v_call: TRBV20-1
j_call: TRBJ2-1

cdr3_nt: TGCAGCGTTGTCACAGCTAACTATGGCTACACCTTC
cdr3_aa: CSVVTANYGYTF
clone_size: NA
d_call: NA
v_call: TRBV29-1
j_call: TRBJ1-2

cdr3_nt: TGTGCCAGCAGCTTAGTAGGGATGAACACTGAAGCTTTCTTT
cdr3_aa: CASSLVGMNTEAFF
clone_size: NA
d_call: NA
v_call: TRBV7-6
j_call: TRBJ1-1

cdr3_nt: TGTGCCAGCAGTTACGGGAGACAGCGGGACACTGAAGCTTTCTTT
cdr3_aa: CASSYGRQRDTEAFF
clone_size: NA
d_call: NA
v_call: TRBV6-2/TRBV6-3
j_call: TRBJ1-1

cdr3_nt: TGTGCTAGCAGCCCGACCCGGGAAGAGACCCAGTACTTC
cdr3_aa: CASSPTREETQYF
clone_size: NA
d_call: NA
v_call: TRBV7-7
j_call: TRBJ2-5

cdr3_nt: TGTGCCAGCGGGGGAAGTTACGAGGGCACAGATACGCAGTATTTT
cdr3_aa: CASGGSYEGTDTQYF
clone_size: NA
d_call: NA
v_call: TRBV28
j_call: TRBJ2-3

cdr3_nt: TGTGCCAGCAGCGTAGTCGTGGGCCAGAACACTGAAGCTTTCTTT
cdr3_aa: CASSVVVGQNTEAFF
clone_size: few
d_call: NA
v_call: TRBV9
j_call: TRBJ1-1

cdr3_nt: TGTGCCACCAGCAGAAGGGACAGGGGGCTTTACGAGCAGTTCTTC
cdr3_aa: CATSRRDRGLYEQFF
clone_size: NA
d_call: TRBD1
v_call: TRBV15
j_call: TRBJ2-1

cdr3_nt: TGCAGCGGAACCGGGACTGACACAGATACGCAGTATTTT
cdr3_aa: CSGTGTDTDTQYF
clone_size: NA
d_call: NA
v_call: TRBV29-1
j_call: TRBJ2-3

cdr3_nt: TGCGCCAGCCTTGATCTAGCGGGAAGCGAGCAGTACTTC
cdr3_aa: CASLDLAGSEQYF
clone_size: NA
d_call: TRBD2
v_call: TRBV5-1
j_call: TRBJ2-7

cdr3_nt: TGTGCCAGCAGTTACTCAACGGTGGCGAACACTGAAGCTTTCTTT
cdr3_aa: CASSYSTVANTEAFF
clone_size: many
d_call: NA
v_call: TRBV6-5
j_call: TRBJ1-1

cdr3_nt: TGTGCCGGCAGTTATGCTGGGAGGGCCCGCACCGGGGAGCTGTTTTTT
cdr3_aa: CAGSYAGRARTGELFF
clone_size: NA
d_call: TRBD2
v_call: TRBV6-5
j_call: TRBJ2-2

cdr3_nt: TGCAGCGTTGATCTGGCGACTCCTTATGGCTACACCTTC
cdr3_aa: CSVDLATPYGYTF
clone_size: few
d_call: NA
v_call: TRBV29-1
j_call: TRBJ1-2

cdr3_nt: TGTGCCAGCAGCTTGATGATAGAATACACTGAAGCTTTCTTT
cdr3_aa: CASSLMIEYTEAFF
clone_size: NA
d_call: NA
v_call: TRBV7-2
j_call: TRBJ1-1

cdr3_nt: TGTGCCAGCAGCGGGACAGCTGAGATTAATGAAGAACTGTTTTTT
cdr3_aa: CASSGTAEINEELFF
clone_size: NA
d_call: TRBD1
v_call: TRBV4-2
j_call: TRBJ1-4

cdr3_nt: TGCAGTGCTGATACACCGTCGGGTGAAAAACTGTTTTTT
cdr3_aa: CSADTPSGEKLFF
clone_size: NA
d_call: NA
v_call: TRBV20-1
j_call: TRBJ1-4

cdr3_nt: TGTGCCATCAGTGCAGTGACAGGCCAAGAGACCCAGTACTTC
cdr3_aa: CAISAVTGQETQYF
clone_size: NA
d_call: NA
v_call: TRBV10-3
j_call: TRBJ2-5

cdr3_nt: TGTGCCAGCTTACCCCAGAGGGATGACTATGGCTACACCTTC
cdr3_aa: CASLPQRDDYGYTF
clone_size: NA
d_call: NA
v_call: TRBV18
j_call: TRBJ1-2

cdr3_nt: TGCAGTGCCCAACGACAGGGGGGCAACGAGCAGTACTTC
cdr3_aa: CSAQRQGGNEQYF
clone_size: NA
d_call: TRBD1
v_call: TRBV20-1
j_call: TRBJ2-7

cdr3_nt: TGCGCCAGCAGCCAAGGAAGGGGGGCCACCTACGAGCAGTACTTC
cdr3_aa: CASSQGRGATYEQYF
clone_size: NA
d_call: NA
v_call: TRBV4-1
j_call: TRBJ2-7

cdr3_nt: TGTGCCAGCAGTTACGGGTCAGCGCCTCCCGGAGATACGCAGTATTTT
cdr3_aa: CASSYGSAPPGDTQYF
clone_size: many
d_call: NA
v_call: TRBV6-5
j_call: TRBJ2-3

cdr3_nt: TGTGCCATCAGTGACCGGGGTACGCTTCACAGTGAAAAACTGTTTTTT
cdr3_aa: CAISDRGTLHSEKLFF
clone_size: many
d_call: NA
v_call: TRBV10-3
j_call: TRBJ1-4

cdr3_nt: TGTGCCAGCAGTCCCCGGACAGGGACATCGACCTACGAGCAGTACTTC
cdr3_aa: CASSPRTGTSTYEQYF
clone_size: few
d_call: TRBD1
v_call: TRBV27
j_call: TRBJ2-7

cdr3_nt: TGCGCCAGCAGCCAAGATGTCGGGGGGAACACCGGGGAGCTGTTTTTT
cdr3_aa: CASSQDVGGNTGELFF
clone_size: NA
d_call: NA
v_call: TRBV4-3
j_call: TRBJ2-2

cdr3_nt: TGTGCCAGCAGCTTAGCGATGAGCTCCTACGAGCGGTACTTC
cdr3_aa: CASSLAMSSYERYF
clone_size: once
d_call: NA
v_call: TRBV7-2
j_call: TRBJ2-7

cdr3_nt: TGTGCCAGCAGCTCCGGGACAGAGCAACACGAGCAGTACTTC
cdr3_aa: CASSSGTEQHEQYF
clone_size: NA
d_call: TRBD1
v_call: TRBV11-1
j_call: TRBJ2-7

cdr3_nt: TGTGCCAGCGGTTGGGCAGGGGCTAATTCACCCCTCCACTTT
cdr3_aa: CASGWAGANSPLHF
clone_size: NA
d_call: NA
v_call: TRBV6-5
j_call: TRBJ1-6

cdr3_nt: TGTGCCAGCAGCAAGGGGAGATCCTACGAGCAGTACTTC
cdr3_aa: CASSKGRSYEQYF
clone_size: NA
d_call: NA
v_call: TRBV21-1
j_call: TRBJ2-7

cdr3_nt: TGTGCCAGCAGCCTAAGGAGAGGTAGCTCCTACGAGCAGTACTTC
cdr3_aa: CASSLRRGSSYEQYF
clone_size: NA
d_call: NA
v_call: TRBV7-2
j_call: TRBJ2-7

cdr3_nt: TGCGCCAGCAGCCAGACTAGCGGGTACTCCTACGAGCAGTACTTC
cdr3_aa: CASSQTSGYSYEQYF
clone_size: NA
d_call: TRBD2
v_call: TRBV4-3
j_call: TRBJ2-7

cdr3_nt: TGTGCCAGCAGCCCCCAGGGGGCGAATGGCGAGCAGTACTTC
cdr3_aa: CASSPQGANGEQYF
clone_size: NA
d_call: TRBD1
v_call: TRBV7-2
j_call: TRBJ2-7

cdr3_nt: TGCAGTGCTAGTGGAGGGTACGGCAAAATAGGAGAGACCCAGTACTTC
cdr3_aa: CSASGGYGKIGETQYF
clone_size: few
d_call: NA
v_call: TRBV20-1
j_call: TRBJ2-5

cdr3_nt: TGCAGCGTTGCACGACCGGGACAGGGGGTTCCAAACATTCAGTACTTC
cdr3_aa: CSVARPGQGVPNIQYF
clone_size: NA
d_call: TRBD1
v_call: TRBV29-1
j_call: TRBJ2-4

cdr3_nt: TGTGCCAGCAGCCATTGGGAAGGACGAAATGAGCAGTTCTTC
cdr3_aa: CASSHWEGRNEQFF
clone_size: NA
d_call: NA
v_call: TRBV9
j_call: TRBJ2-1

cdr3_nt: TGTGCCAGCAGCCGGACAGGGCTACCCACAGATACGCAGTATTTT
cdr3_aa: CASSRTGLPTDTQYF
clone_size: few
d_call: TRBD1
v_call: TRBV7-3
j_call: TRBJ2-3

cdr3_nt: TGTGCCAGCTCACTCGCCTTAGAAGAGACCCAGTACTTC
cdr3_aa: CASSLALEETQYF
clone_size: once
d_call: NA
v_call: TRBV18
j_call: TRBJ2-5

cdr3_nt: TGTGCCAGCAGTCCGCAGGGCGCAGATACGCAGTATTTT
cdr3_aa: CASSPQGADTQYF
clone_size: many
d_call: NA
v_call: TRBV7-2
j_call: TRBJ2-3

cdr3_nt: TGCAGCGGCTCCGGGGGTTACGAGCAGTACTTC
cdr3_aa: CSGSGGYEQYF
clone_size: once
d_call: NA
v_call: TRBV20-1
j_call: TRBJ2-7

cdr3_nt: TGTGCCAGCAGTTCCCGGGACTCCGCGCGGTCCTACGAACAGTACTTC
cdr3_aa: CASSSRDSARSYEQYF
clone_size: once
d_call: NA
v_call: TRBV6-2/TRBV6-3
j_call: TRBJ2-7

cdr3_nt: TGTGCCAGCAGCTTATTGTTGGGACAGGGGGGGAACACCGGGGAGCTGTTTTTT
cdr3_aa: CASSLLLGQGGNTGELFF
clone_size: NA
d_call: TRBD1
v_call: TRBV7-6
j_call: TRBJ2-2

cdr3_nt: TGCAGTGCTAGAGATCGGCTCAGCGGGGATTTGGATGAGCAGTTCTTC
cdr3_aa: CSARDRLSGDLDEQFF
clone_size: NA
d_call: TRBD2
v_call: TRBV20-1
j_call: TRBJ2-1

cdr3_nt: TGTGCGTCAGACTCCCAGAAGCTGAACACTGAAGCTTTCTTT
cdr3_aa: CASDSQKLNTEAFF
clone_size: once
d_call: NA
v_call: TRBV7-9
j_call: TRBJ1-1

cdr3_nt: TGTGCCAGCAGTTACTCGCGTCACACAGATACGCAGTATTTT
cdr3_aa: CASSYSRHTDTQYF
clone_size: many
d_call: NA
v_call: TRBV6-6
j_call: TRBJ2-3

cdr3_nt: TGTGCCAGCAGTCCAAGGGGAGCGGTCTCCTACAATGAGCAGTTCTTC
cdr3_aa: CASSPRGAVSYNEQFF
clone_size: NA
d_call: NA
v_call: TRBV6-1
j_call: TRBJ2-1

cdr3_nt: TGTGCCAGCAGTTACAGCCTCCGGGGTTATGGCTACACCTTC
cdr3_aa: CASSYSLRGYGYTF
clone_size: NA
d_call: NA
v_call: TRBV6-2/TRBV6-3
j_call: TRBJ1-2

cdr3_nt: TGTGCCAGCAGCGTAGAGGCCCGCCTGGAGACCCAGTACTTC
cdr3_aa: CASSVEARLETQYF
clone_size: NA
d_call: NA
v_call: TRBV9
j_call: TRBJ2-5

cdr3_nt: TGTGCCAGCAGCCCCGACAGGGTAGGGGATACGCAGTATTTT
cdr3_aa: CASSPDRVGDTQYF
clone_size: once
d_call: TRBD1
v_call: TRBV14
j_call: TRBJ2-3

cdr3_nt: TGTGCCAGCAGCCAAGTCGGGAGGCAAGAGACCCAGTACTTC
cdr3_aa: CASSQVGRQETQYF
clone_size: many
d_call: TRBD2
v_call: TRBV6-6
j_call: TRBJ2-5

cdr3_nt: TGTGCCTGGAGGGTGCCCCTCGGAGGCTACACCTTC
cdr3_aa: CAWRVPLGGYTF
clone_size: NA
d_call: NA
v_call: TRBV30
j_call: TRBJ1-2

cdr3_nt: TGTGCCATCAGTCAGCTTGAGGTCGGGGAGACCCAGTACTTC
cdr3_aa: CAISQLEVGETQYF
clone_size: once
d_call: NA
v_call: TRBV10-3
j_call: TRBJ2-5

cdr3_nt: TGTGCCAGCAGCCCCCGCATAGCGGGAAATGAGCAGTTCTTC
cdr3_aa: CASSPRIAGNEQFF
clone_size: NA
d_call: TRBD2
v_call: TRBV7-3
j_call: TRBJ2-1